The next 15 T cell receptor beta chains were all read from a single sample in a study of T cell responses to AZD1222 COVID-19 vaccine. Some clones are missing from TCRdb's copy, which holds only in-frame ones; the method was immunoSEQ multiplex PCR. The data contain 100,000 to 150,000 clones, around 84% of them singletons. The sequences come from peripheral blood, collected on day 0 of AZD1222 vaccination. The receptors stem from an adult in good health.

V gene TRBV7-9 combines with J gene TRBJ1-5; weak D call: TRBD1 (5 bases). Germline values: CDR1 SEHNR, CDR2 FQNEAQ (reference sequence). Trimming took 5 bases from V and 7 from J, leaving 18 bases between them. This CDR3 has 15 residues. In DNA, the CDR3 is TGTGCCAGCAGCGGAGAGGGGCAGGGCCGACAGCCCCAGCATTTT. Its translation is CASSGEGQGRQPQHF.

The genes are TRBV27 and TRBJ1-3; D not resolved. Germline CDR1 is MNHEY and CDR2 is SMNVEV (reference sequence). The germline V and J ends were trimmed by 5 bases and 4 bases, with 9 bases remaining between them. The CDR3 has 13 amino acids. CDR3 residues: CASSPLGGNTIYF. Here the CDR3 DNA reads TGTGCCAGCAGTCCACTGGGAGGAAACACCATATATTTT.

The chain recombines TRBV2 with TRBJ2-3; no reliable D call. This CDR3 is built from 14 residues. Trimming stripped 4 bases from V and 0 bases from J, with 8 bases between. Per the germline V gene, CDR1 is SNHLY and CDR2 is FYNNEI. The CDR3 DNA reads as TGTGCCAGCAGTGGCCCGGTTAGCACAGATACGCAGTATTTT. The encoded protein is CASSGPVSTDTQYF.

The rearrangement joins TRBV7-8 to TRBJ1-3, with TRBD1 matching over 10 bases. CDR1 and CDR2 from the germline V gene are SGHVS and FQNEAQ. This CDR3 is 17 amino acids long. V shed 2 bases and J 4 bases; nucleotides not matched to a gene: 8. The chain's CDR3 is CASSLTAGQGTGNTIYF. DNA of the CDR3: TGTGCCAGCAGCTTAACAGCGGGACAGGGGACCGGAAACACCATATATTTT.

The chain combines TRBV5-5 with TRBJ1-1, with a tentative D call TRBD1 (6 bases). Trimming pared 8 bases from V and 0 bases from J, leaving 23 bases between. Germline assignment: CDR1 SGHKS and CDR2 YYEKEE (reference sequence). The CDR3 runs to 17 residues. CDR3 nucleotide sequence: TGTGCCAGTTGGAGAGGACAGAACAGGCCCTTGAACACTGAAGCTTTCTTT. Translated: CASWRGQNRPLNTEAFF.

This chain joins TRBV5-8 and TRBJ1-1, with D unresolved. Between the trimmed V and J ends, which lost 6 bases and 7 bases, there was a span of 22 bases. This CDR3 has 15 amino acids. The germline CDR1 and CDR2 sequences are SGHTS and YDEGEE. The CDR3 DNA is TGTGCCAGCACCCCCCCGGGCAGCCGGACCATTGAAGCTTTCTTT. It codes for CASTPPGSRTIEAFF.

The rearrangement joins TRBV6-5 to TRBJ2-1; D call uncertain. This CDR3 is built from 12 residues. Germline V lookup: CDR1 MNHEY, CDR2 SVGAGI. The V gene lost 4 bases and the J gene lost 11 bases, with 12 bases spanning the gap. Written as DNA, the CDR3 is TGTGCCAGCAGTTCCAACACGCCCAAGCAGTTCTTC. This translates into CASSSNTPKQFF.

This chain connects TRBV10-2 to TRBJ1-1, with D perhaps matching TRBD1 (5 bases). CDR1 is WSHSY and CDR2 is SAAADI in the germline V gene. V lost 5 bases and J lost 4, with 8 bases in between. This CDR3 region has 12 residues. The CDR3 sequence is CASSRGSTEAFF. CDR3 nucleotides: TGCGCCAGCAGTCGGGGGAGCACTGAAGCTTTCTTT.

This sequence joins TRBV15 and TRBJ2-7, with TRBD2 as a possible D gene (6 bases). CDR3 length: 14 amino acids. Germline V gene sequence: CDR1 LNHNV, CDR2 YYDKDF (reference sequence). V lost 4 bases, J lost 7 bases, and 17 bases lay in between. For the CDR3, the DNA is TGTGCCACCAGCAAGGCGGGGAAGAGTCGGGAGCAGTACTTC. Translated: CATSKAGKSREQYF.

A single count supports this clone. This sequence joins TRBV5-1 and TRBJ1-5, with D tentatively TRBD1 (5 bases). Germline V gene data show CDR1 as SGHRS and CDR2 as YFSETQ. V shed 0 bases and J shed 9 bases, with 13 bases lying between them. There are 14 residues in the CDR3. CDR3 sequence: CASSLDGGRRPQHF. In DNA, the CDR3 is TGCGCCAGCAGCTTGGACGGGGGGAGAAGGCCCCAGCATTTT.

Here the CDR3 DNA reads TGTGCCAGCAGCTACGACTCCTATAATTCACCCCTCCACTTT. Translating it yields CASSYDSYNSPLHF. The chain joins TRBV6-6 to TRBJ1-6; D not certain. Per the germline V gene, CDR1 is MNHNY and CDR2 is SVGAGI (reference sequence). Trimming took 6 bases from V and 0 from J, leaving 6 bases between them. The CDR3 totals 14 residues.

The chain recombines TRBV5-1 with TRBJ1-6; TRBD1 might be the D (6 bases). Trimming stripped 0 bases from V and 7 bases from J, with 11 bases between. The CDR3 covers 15 residues. CDR1 is SGHRS, CDR2 YFSETQ, per germline. Here the CDR3 DNA reads TGCGCCAGCAGCTTGGCACAGGGCCTAAATTCACCCCTCCACTTT. Translating it yields CASSLAQGLNSPLHF.

The chain links TRBV27 to TRBJ1-2; 8 bases are a match to TRBD1. Germline-derived CDR1 and CDR2 are MNHEY and SMNVEV (reference sequence). J was trimmed by 6 bases and V by 2 bases; bases with no gene match: 11. The CDR3 is 16 amino acids. Here the CDR3 DNA reads TGTGCCAGCAGTTTAGACGGTACCCCAGGGGGCAATGGCTACACCTTC. Encoded protein: CASSLDGTPGGNGYTF.

In its sample, this clone was seen a few times. This chain connects TRBV5-1 to TRBJ2-5; D uncertain. The CDR3 covers 11 residues. Trimming removed 4 bases at V and 2 bases at J, with 3 bases between. Germline V CDR1 and CDR2: SGHRS, YFSETQ. CDR3 sequence reads: CASSEQETQYF. The CDR3 DNA reads TGCGCCAGCAGCGAACAAGAGACCCAGTACTTC.

The chain has TRBV4-1 and TRBJ2-7, with 11 bases that match TRBD1. Per germline, CDR1 MGHRA and CDR2 YSYEKL. V trimming: 4 bases; J trimming: 3 bases; junction bases outside the gene matches: 5. The CDR3 has 15 amino acids. DNA for the CDR3: TGCGCCAGCAGCCGGTCGGGACAGGGGGACTACGAGCAGTACTTC. It encodes CASSRSGQGDYEQYF.